The next 26 T cell receptor beta chains were all read from a single sample in a study of CD8+ T cells in alopecia areata. Sequencing used cDNA as its template, made by extracting RNA and reverse transcribing it. TCRdb's copy holds only in-frame clones and misses some; the assay was immunoSEQ multiplex PCR. The data contain about 190,000 clones, under 80% of them singletons. The treatment: oral pan-JAK inhibitor, 5-10 mg twice daily. Sequenced material: CD4+ T cells sorted from blood, taken around week 50, from a patient treated with tofacitinib. All receptors derive from a human donor with alopecia areata.

This clone was found a few times. The chain links TRBV15 to TRBJ1-6; tentatively, D is TRBD1 (5 bases). Germline loops: CDR1 LNHNV, CDR2 YYDKDF (reference sequence). The CDR3 covers 16 residues. V gave up 1 base and J gave up 7 bases, with 14 bases separating them. CDR3 sequence: CATSRGVQGRNSPLHF. As DNA, the CDR3 is TGTGCCACCAGCAGAGGGGTTCAGGGCCGAAATTCACCCCTCCACTTT.

The chain combines TRBV10-3 with TRBJ1-2; D is unresolved. The CDR3 consists of 14 residues. V lost 5 bases to trimming and J lost 2 bases, with 12 bases between them. CDR1 ENHRY and CDR2 SYGVKD come from the germline V gene. CDR3 residues: CAISSRGTNYGYTF. The CDR3 bases are TGTGCCATCAGTAGCCGGGGAACGAACTATGGCTACACCTTC.

The V and J genes are TRBV2 and TRBJ1-6, with 7 bases aligning to TRBD1. The ends lost 5 bases at V and 1 base at J; junction bases unmatched: 5. The germline V gene encodes CDR1 SNHLY and CDR2 FYNNEI. CDR3 length: 16 amino acids. The CDR3 is CASSQYRGSYNSPLHF. The CDR3 nucleotides read TGTGCCAGCAGTCAATACAGGGGATCCTATAATTCACCCCTCCACTTT. The entire variable domain, with the rest obtained from reference TRBV2 and TRBJ1-6, is as follows: EPEVTQTPSHQVTQMGQEVILRCVPISNHLYFYWYRQILGQKVEFLVSFYNNEISEKSEIFDDQFSVERPDGSNFTLKIRSTKLEDSAMYFCASSQYRGSYNSPLHFGNGTRLTVT.

In this sample, this clone turned up a few times. This chain connects TRBV7-9 to TRBJ1-5, with 8 bases matching TRBD1. The CDR3 is 14 amino acids. Germline assignment: CDR1 SEHNR and CDR2 FQNEAQ (reference sequence). V dropped 4 bases and J dropped 6; count of bases not matched to a gene: 5. The CDR3 here is CASSSTGVSQPQHF. The CDR3 nucleotides read TGTGCCAGCAGCTCGACAGGGGTTAGTCAGCCCCAGCATTTT.

V is TRBV15 and J is TRBJ1-5; D gene ambiguous. Trimming removed 0 bases from V and 6 bases from J, with 6 bases in between. CDR3 length equals 13 residues. The germline V gene has CDR1 LNHNV and CDR2 YYDKDF (reference sequence). The DNA for the CDR3 is TGTGCCACCAGCAGAGATGTTACTCAGCCCCAGCATTTT. This encodes CATSRDVTQPQHF.

The CDR3 reads CAWRKKSGREQYF. DNA for the CDR3: TGTGCCTGGAGAAAAAAATCAGGTCGGGAGCAGTACTTC. The rearrangement links TRBV30 to TRBJ2-7; no reliable D call. The CDR3 is made up of 13 amino acids. Germline V CDR1 and CDR2: GTSNPN, SVGIG (reference sequence). Trimming shortened V by 3 bases and J by 7 bases, and 16 bases separated the two germline ends.

This clone has just one count. The rearrangement joins TRBV6-6 to TRBJ1-2, with TRBD1 matching over 7 bases. CDR3 size: 15 residues. Germline V gene sequence: CDR1 MNHNY, CDR2 SVGAGI (reference sequence). With 2 bases clipped from V and 9 bases from J, the junction kept 12 bases outside the gene matches. The CDR3 is CASSYTQTGFGSYTF. CDR3 in DNA: TGTGCCAGCAGTTACACCCAGACAGGGTTCGGCAGCTACACCTTC.

This clone was found once. The chain employs TRBV29-1 and TRBJ1-2; TRBD1 might be the D (6 bases). This CDR3 has 10 residues. CDR1 and CDR2 from the germline V gene are SQVTM and ANQGSEA. Deletions cut 5 bases from V and 6 bases from J, with 7 bases between. CDR3 in amino acids: CSVNRDGYTF. The DNA of the CDR3 is TGCAGCGTTAACAGGGATGGCTACACCTTC.

In its sample, this clone was seen once. The gene calls are TRBV15 and TRBJ2-2, with TRBD1 matching over 7 bases. Unmatched junction bases numbered 0, after V lost 1 base and J lost 1 base. CDR1 LNHNV and CDR2 YYDKDF come from the germline V gene (reference sequence). The CDR3 consists of 15 residues. The CDR3 here is CATSRGTGNTGELFF. For the CDR3, the DNA is TGTGCCACCAGCAGAGGGACAGGGAACACCGGGGAGCTGTTTTTT. The variable domain in full, completed from reference TRBV15 and TRBJ2-2, reads DAMVIQNPRYQVTQFGKPVTLSCSQTLNHNVMYWYQQKSSQAPKLLFHYYDKDFNNEADTPDNFQSRRPNTSFCFLDIRSPGLGDTAMYLCATSRGTGNTGELFFGEGSRLTVL.

The genes are TRBV13 and TRBJ2-3; tentative D call: TRBD2 (6 bases). CDR3 length equals 14 residues. Looked up from germline, CDR1 is PRHDT and CDR2 is FYEKMQ (reference sequence). The V gene lost 3 bases and the J gene lost 6 bases, with 13 bases spanning the gap. Here the CDR3 DNA reads TGTGCCAGCAGCTTTAGCGGCCGCGGGGATACGCAGTATTTT. Its translation: CASSFSGRGDTQYF.

Only one count was recorded for this clone. The J gene is TRBJ1-4, the V gene TRBV30; TRBD1 matches 9 bases. This CDR3 is 14 amino acids long. The germline gives CDR1 GTSNPN, CDR2 SVGIG (reference sequence). J gave up 6 bases and V 3 bases, and 5 bases lay outside the gene matches. CDR3 nucleotide sequence: TGTGCCTGGAGCCTACAGGGGGCGGATGAAAAACTGTTTTTT. It yields the protein CAWSLQGADEKLFF.

This clone was counted a few times. CDR3 DNA sequence: TGTGCCAGCAGTGTCGACCGCGCTAGCAATCAGCCCCAGCATTTT. It codes for CASSVDRASNQPQHF. The chain links TRBV4-2 to TRBJ1-5, with D hard to call. Germline values: CDR1 LGHNA, CDR2 YNFKEQ. The CDR3 length is 15 residues. V was cut by 6 bases and J by 0 bases, with 12 bases left in between.

The chain joins TRBV25-1 to TRBJ2-3; no reliable D call. The CDR3 is 13 residues long. Looked up from germline, CDR1 is MGHDK and CDR2 is SYGVNS. V lost 5 bases and J 2 bases, leaving 8 bases between the germline ends. The CDR3 sequence: CASSPNSTDTQYF. The CDR3 region has the DNA TGTGCCAGCAGTCCTAACTCCACAGATACGCAGTATTTT.

The V and J genes are TRBV5-6 and TRBJ1-5; 10 bases map to TRBD1. The V segment lost 4 bases and the J segment 5 bases; nucleotides outside the gene matches: 6. CDR1 and CDR2 (germline): SGHDT, YYEEEE. This CDR3 is 15 amino acids long. This CDR3 reads CASSAAGTGDQPQHF. The CDR3 nucleotides read TGTGCCAGCAGCGCTGCCGGGACAGGGGATCAGCCCCAGCATTTT. The full variable domain, with the rest looked up from reference TRBV5-6 and TRBJ1-5, is DAGVTQSPTHLIKTRGQQVTLRCSPKSGHDTVSWYQQALGQGPQFIFQYYEEEERQRGNFPDRFSGHQFPNYSSELNVNALLLGDSALYLCASSAAGTGDQPQHFGDGTRLSIL.

The chain recombines TRBV11-2 with TRBJ2-7, with 8 bases identical to TRBD1. V lost 5 bases, J lost 4 bases, and 7 bases stayed unmatched. The CDR3 is made up of 14 amino acids. Germline V lookup: CDR1 SGHAT, CDR2 FQNNGV. This chain's CDR3 is CASSTRDRKYEQYF. As DNA, the CDR3 is TGTGCCAGCAGCACACGGGACAGGAAGTACGAGCAGTACTTC.

Only a few counts were recorded for this clone. The gene calls are TRBV29-1 and TRBJ2-5; D remains unclear. Germline-derived CDR1 and CDR2 are SQVTM and ANQGSEA. V lost 7 bases, J lost 4 bases, and 7 bases lay in between. This CDR3 has 10 residues. The DNA for the CDR3 is TGCAGCGCCCGAAGAGAGACCCAGTACTTC. Protein sequence: CSARRETQYF.

The chain recombines TRBV2 with TRBJ2-3, with 11 bases aligning to TRBD1. In germline, CDR1 is SNHLY, CDR2 FYNNEI. This CDR3 has 16 amino acids. V was pared by 4 bases and J by 3 bases, with 6 bases of the junction left unmatched. The CDR3 protein is CASSGGQGVWTDTQYF. The DNA for the CDR3 is TGTGCCAGCAGTGGGGGACAGGGGGTTTGGACAGATACGCAGTATTTT.

This clone has at least ten counts. J is TRBJ2-3 and V is TRBV29-1, with D perhaps being TRBD1 or TRBD2 (6 bases each). The CDR3 contains 13 residues. Trimming took 2 bases from V and 8 from J, leaving 14 bases between them. Germline V CDR1 and CDR2: SQVTM, ANQGSEA. The CDR3 sequence is CSVEISGGGTQYF. CDR3 DNA sequence: TGCAGCGTTGAAATCTCCGGGGGCGGTACGCAGTATTTT.

This clone turned up a few times. V usage is TRBV4-1 and J usage is TRBJ2-1; D is unclear. V was cut by 1 base and J by 0 bases, with 1 base left in between. The germline CDR1 and CDR2 sequences are MGHRA and YSYEKL. The CDR3 extends over 13 amino acids. The CDR3 sequence: CASSQASYNEQFF. In DNA form, the CDR3 reads TGCGCCAGCAGCCAAGCCTCCTACAATGAGCAGTTCTTC.

This clone was counted a single time. The rearrangement uses TRBV7-9 and TRBJ2-3; no clear D gene. Trimming left V 5 bases short and J 6 bases short, with 9 bases between. In germline, CDR1 is SEHNR, CDR2 FQNEAQ (reference sequence). The CDR3 length is 12 residues. CDR3 DNA: TGTGCCAGCAGCACTCCAGCTGATACGCAGTATTTT. Translation gives CASSTPADTQYF.

V is TRBV12-5 and J is TRBJ2-7; 9 bases are shared with TRBD2. The CDR3 spans 17 residues. V trimming: 0 bases; J trimming: 2 bases; junction bases outside the gene matches: 8. In germline, CDR1 is LGHNT, CDR2 FRNRAP. The CDR3 DNA sequence: TGTGCTAGTGGTTTGGTACACGGGTCTAGCGGGGCCTACGAGCAGTACTTC. Its protein product is CASGLVHGSSGAYEQYF.

The chain combines TRBV11-2 with TRBJ1-2; D is possibly TRBD1 (5 bases). With 1 base removed from V and 4 bases from J, the gap between germline ends came to 10 bases. Germline V gene data show CDR1 as SGHAT and CDR2 as FQNNGV. The CDR3 contains 14 residues. The CDR3 DNA follows: TGTGCCAGCAGCTTAGTTCCGGGGACCTATGGCTACACCTTC. Its protein product is CASSLVPGTYGYTF.

V usage is TRBV29-1 and J usage is TRBJ1-2; a possible D gene is TRBD1 (5 bases). The CDR3 runs 11 residues. Per germline, CDR1 SQVTM and CDR2 ANQGSEA. The V gene lost 3 bases and the J gene lost 6 bases, with 8 bases spanning the gap. In nucleotides, the CDR3 is TGCAGCGTTGACAGGGACCATGGCTACACCTTC. Its translation is CSVDRDHGYTF.

V usage is TRBV6-6 and J usage is TRBJ2-3; no reliable D call. Trimming left V 5 bases short and J 4 bases short, with 4 bases between. Germline V gives CDR1 MNHNY, CDR2 SVGAGI (reference sequence). This CDR3 region has 11 residues. This chain's CDR3 is CASSRSDTQYF. CDR3 bases: TGTGCCAGCAGTCGGTCAGATACGCAGTATTTT.

The chain has TRBV9 and TRBJ1-6, with a tentative D call TRBD1 (5 bases). This CDR3 region has 14 residues. CDR1 and CDR2 (germline): SGDLS, YYNGEE. V was trimmed by 1 base and J by 7 bases, leaving 9 bases between them. This CDR3 is CASSVRGGNSPLHF. CDR3 nucleotides: TGTGCCAGCAGCGTAAGGGGCGGAAATTCACCCCTCCACTTT.

The chain combines TRBV6-6 with TRBJ2-3, with no clear D. CDR1 and CDR2 from the germline V gene are MNHNY and SVGAGI (reference sequence). This CDR3 has 13 amino acids. V was trimmed by 11 bases and J by 2 bases, leaving 14 bases between them. The CDR3 sequence: CAAALSHTDTQYF. The CDR3 DNA sequence: TGTGCCGCTGCACTTTCGCACACAGATACGCAGTATTTT.